This TCR beta chain was retrieved from a study of type 1 and type 2 diabetes patients. Study conclusions and caveats: Some T1D-only expanded clones might appear in more T2D or control samples. Highly-expanded CD4+ clones were few in type 2 diabetes, median one, 3.9% of reads.

The CDR3 has 13 amino acids. V lost 6 bases and J 2 bases, leaving 8 bases between the germline ends. The germline CDR1 and CDR2 sequences are DFQATT and SNEGSKA (reference sequence). Genomic DNA was the PCR template. The TCR beta CDR3 region was amplified using 30 forward and 13 reverse primers. Via MiXCR, TCRdb re-called the multiplex PCR reads, giving one row per CDR3 protein. Of fewer than 300,000 distinct CDR3 sequences in the sample, roughly 44% were seen once. This clonotype was picked up a small number of times. The target antigen is unknown. Other autoimmune diseases and infections within the past four weeks excluded donors.

Sequencing used peripheral blood mononuclear cells (PBMCs). The genes are TRBV20-1 and TRBJ2-6; the D is unclear. This sequence was found in a man between 18 and 35 years old with type 2 diabetes. The CDR3 here is CSALDAGANVLTF. The CDR3 bases are TGCAGTGCGCTGGACGCTGGGGCCAACGTCCTGACTTTC.